One and the same sample provided the 30 T cell receptor beta chains below, sequenced in a study of CD8 T cells in ankylosing spondylitis (dated by TCRdb to 2016 to 2017). The library was made by 5' RACE. The instrument given in TCRdb is Illumina HiSeq 2500. TCRdb trimmed the raw reads at Q25, called clones with MiXCR and kept productive beta chains. Merged by CDR3 protein, the rows form single entries marked with the most common genes and DNA. Counted in this sample were 220,000 or so distinct CDR3 sequences; over 9.5% of them appeared once. Over 20% of the sample is in the top ten clones. Sequencing was carried out using blood, either unsorted or a sorted T cell fraction (not recorded which). The receptor source for this set is a male donor with ankylosing spondylitis or in good health (not recorded which).

This clonotype showed up many times. The V and J genes are TRBV5-1 and TRBJ1-3, with D perhaps matching TRBD1 (5 bases). Germline assignment: CDR1 SGHRS and CDR2 YFSETQ. V dropped 3 bases and J dropped 6 bases, with 16 bases sitting between them. CDR3 length: 15 residues. This chain's CDR3 is CASSSGGGESNTIYF. CDR3 nucleotides: TGCGCCAGCAGCTCGGGTGGGGGAGAGTCAAACACCATATATTTT.

This clonotype was detected a few times. The chain links TRBV9 to TRBJ2-3; D ambiguous. V was clipped by 0 bases and J by 8 bases, with 4 bases between them. The V gene's germline CDR1 is SGDLS and CDR2 YYNGEE. The CDR3 loop spans 11 amino acids. In DNA form, the CDR3 reads TGTGCCAGCAGCGTAGGCGGTACGCAGTATTTT. The encoded protein is CASSVGGTQYF. Full variable domain (rest looked up from reference TRBV9 and TRBJ2-3): DSGVTQTPKHLITATGQRVTLRCSPRSGDLSVYWYQQSLDQGLQFLIQYYNGEERAKGNILERFSAQQFPDLHSELNLSSLELGDSALYFCASSVGGTQYFGPGTRLTVL.

This clonotype was counted only a few times. J is TRBJ1-6 and V is TRBV9, with 8 bases aligning to TRBD1. Looked up from germline, CDR1 is SGDLS and CDR2 is YYNGEE. V shed 3 bases and J 5 bases; nucleotides not matched to a gene: 7. The CDR3 runs to 16 residues. CDR3 protein: CASSGRQGTNNSPLHF. The CDR3 nucleotides are TGTGCCAGCAGCGGACGACAGGGGACGAATAATTCACCCCTCCACTTT.

Many counts were recorded for this clonotype. The chain couples TRBV5-8 to TRBJ2-5; maybe TRBD2 (6 bases). From germline, CDR1 is SGHTS and CDR2 YDEGEE. This CDR3 region has 14 residues. V lost 2 bases and J 2 bases, leaving 10 bases between the germline ends. The CDR3 reads CASSFGTLQETQYF. The CDR3 DNA reads as TGTGCCAGCAGCTTCGGGACTTTACAAGAGACCCAGTACTTC.

CDR3 DNA sequence: TGTGCCAGCTCACCCCGGGGGTCACAGGAGTCTGGAAACACCATATATTTT. Translating gives CASSPRGSQESGNTIYF. The chain uses TRBV18 and TRBJ1-3; D is possibly TRBD1 (5 bases). V shed 3 bases and J shed 1 base, with 16 bases lying between them. Germline V gene lookup returns CDR1 KGHSH and CDR2 LQKENI. CDR3 size: 17 residues.

In its sample, this clonotype was seen many times. The V gene is TRBV5-1, the J gene TRBJ1-1; the match to TRBD1 covers 8 bases. This CDR3 spans 14 amino acids. J was trimmed by 1 base and V by 3 bases; bases with no gene match: 2. Germline CDR1 is SGHRS and CDR2 is YFSETQ. The CDR3 sequence is CASSWTGRNTEAFF. DNA for the CDR3: TGCGCCAGCAGCTGGACAGGGAGGAACACTGAAGCTTTCTTT. Filled out from reference TRBV5-1 and TRBJ1-1, the complete variable domain reads KAGVTQTPRYLIKTRGQQVTLSCSPISGHRSVSWYQQTPGQGLQFLFEYFSETQRNKGNFPGRFSGRQFSNSRSEMNVSTLELGDSALYLCASSWTGRNTEAFFGQGTRLTVV.

This clonotype appeared many times. The rearrangement links TRBV5-6 to TRBJ2-3; 9 bases map to TRBD1. This CDR3 contains 11 residues. Unmatched junction bases numbered 7, after V lost 7 bases and J lost 13 bases. The germline V gene has CDR1 SGHDT and CDR2 YYEEEE. This CDR3 reads CASRRDRVEYF. CDR3 sequence (DNA): TGTGCCAGCCGACGGGACAGGGTCGAGTATTTT.

Concerning this clonotype: This may stem from a read error, because a much larger clone lies one nucleotide away. The chain recombines TRBV20-1 with TRBJ2-5, with 10 bases matching TRBD2. This CDR3 contains 18 residues. Germline values: CDR1 DFQATT, CDR2 SNEGSKA (reference sequence). The CDR3 here is CCARDFGRSGGAAETQYF. CDR3 in DNA: TGCTGTGCTAGAGACTTTGGTAGGAGCGGGGGGGCCGCAGAGACCCAGTACTTC.

This clonotype was observed a few times. The rearrangement links TRBV3-1 to TRBJ2-7; D might be TRBD1 (5 bases). The CDR3 totals 11 residues. Germline CDR1 LGHDT, CDR2 YNNKEL (reference sequence). V lost 0 bases, J lost 12 bases, and 9 bases lay in between. The CDR3 DNA follows: TGTGCCAGCAGCCAAGAGGCAGGGCTGTACTTC. As protein: CASSQEAGLYF.

This clonotype was seen more than once but under ten times. This chain joins TRBV12-3 or TRBV12-4 and TRBJ2-2, with 7 bases fitting TRBD2. This CDR3 contains 15 residues. The V segment lost 3 bases and the J segment 5 bases; nucleotides outside the gene matches: 6. CDR3 residues: CASSLWGGTTGELFF. The CDR3 nucleotides read TGTGCCAGCAGTTTGTGGGGGGGAACGACCGGGGAGCTGTTTTTT.

This clonotype was detected once. The V call is TRBV12-3 or TRBV12-4, the J call TRBJ1-5; D remains ambiguous. CDR3 length: 14 amino acids. The germline V and J ends were trimmed by 3 bases and 3 bases, with 9 bases remaining between them. The CDR3 DNA reads as TGTGCCAGCAGTTTCGGACGGATCAATCAGCCCCAGCATTTT. It codes for CASSFGRINQPQHF.

This clonotype occurred many times. This chain connects TRBV5-1 to TRBJ1-1, with 8 bases aligning to TRBD1. Per germline, CDR1 SGHRS and CDR2 YFSETQ. This CDR3 comprises 15 residues. Trimming cost V 4 bases and J 3 bases; bases outside gene matches: 8. The CDR3 is CASSLRTGGDTEAFF. The DNA for the CDR3 is TGCGCCAGCAGCCTTAGAACAGGGGGAGACACTGAAGCTTTCTTT.

The chain joins TRBV5-6 to TRBJ2-3; D unresolved. The V gene's germline CDR1 is SGHDT and CDR2 YYEEEE. The V and J ends lost 2 bases and 3 bases respectively, with 16 bases between them. CDR3 length: 16 amino acids. The CDR3: CASSFYPGWGTDTQYF. The CDR3 coding sequence is TGTGCCAGCAGCTTTTATCCGGGTTGGGGTACAGATACGCAGTATTTT.

This clonotype showed up just a few times. The gene calls are TRBV7-3 and TRBJ2-5, with D perhaps matching TRBD1 or TRBD2 (5 bases each). The CDR3 totals 15 residues. The germline gives CDR1 SGHTA, CDR2 FQGTGA. V was pared by 5 bases and J by 2 bases, with 15 bases between. As DNA, the CDR3 is TGTGCCAGCAGCATCGCCGGGACGTATCAAGAGACCCAGTACTTC. This gives the protein CASSIAGTYQETQYF.

This clonotype was seen many times. J is TRBJ2-1 and V is TRBV12-3 or TRBV12-4, with TRBD2 identical over 9 bases. V lost 10 bases, J lost 4 bases, and 14 bases stayed unmatched. CDR3 length: 16 amino acids. The DNA for the CDR3 is TGTGCCATCGTGGGTCCCTCTAGCGGGGCATACAATGAGCAGTTCTTC. Translated, it gives CAIVGPSSGAYNEQFF.

This clonotype came up many times. V usage is TRBV28 and J usage is TRBJ2-3; 8 nucleotides match TRBD1. The CDR3 spans 13 residues. Germline loops: CDR1 MDHEN, CDR2 SYDVKM. The CDR3 spells CETSDRATDTQYF. In nucleotides, the CDR3 is TGTGAGACTTCGGACAGGGCCACAGATACGCAGTATTTT. Variable domain in full (rest from reference TRBV28 and TRBJ2-3): DVKVTQSSRYLVKRTGEKVFLECVQDMDHENMFWYRQDPGLGLRLIYFSYDVKMKEKGDIPEGYSVSREKKERFSLILESASTNQTSMYLCETSDRATDTQYFGPGTRLTVL.

The V and J genes are TRBV12-3 or TRBV12-4 and TRBJ1-1; 11 bases fit TRBD1. The trim removed 6 bases at V and 3 bases at J, leaving 3 bases unmatched. The CDR3 covers 14 residues. This chain's CDR3 is CASRSGQGDTEAFF. The CDR3 coding sequence is TGTGCCAGCAGATCGGGACAGGGGGACACTGAAGCTTTCTTT.

The table lists this clonotype with a few counts. The CDR3 is CASSESSGVDETQYF. The DNA of the CDR3 is TGCGCCAGCAGCGAATCTAGCGGGGTCGACGAGACCCAGTACTTC. The V and J genes are TRBV5-1 and TRBJ2-5; TRBD2 matches at 9 bases. The CDR3 is 15 residues long. Germline trimming cut 4 bases from V and 5 bases from J; bases unmatched to any gene: 9. From germline, CDR1 is SGHRS and CDR2 YFSETQ.

The chain uses TRBV28 and TRBJ1-2; D is undetermined. The CDR3 extends over 15 amino acids. The V gene lost 5 bases and the J gene lost 0 bases, with 13 bases spanning the gap. Germline lookup yields CDR1 MDHEN and CDR2 SYDVKM. The CDR3 DNA reads as TGTGCCAGCAGTGCGGCGATCGGGGCTAACTATGGCTACACCTTC. Amino acids: CASSAAIGANYGYTF.

This clonotype came up many times. V and J are TRBV12-3 or TRBV12-4 and TRBJ2-1; 16 bases align to TRBD2. V lost 6 bases, J lost 7 bases, and 12 bases stayed unmatched. The CDR3 covers 18 residues. Here the CDR3 reads CASSTAGLAGGPRNEQFF. Written as DNA, the CDR3 is TGTGCCAGCAGCACAGCGGGACTAGCGGGGGGGCCTCGAAATGAGCAGTTCTTC.

About this clonotype itself: It may be a read error: a sequence one base away is much more abundant. This sequence joins TRBV5-1 and TRBJ1-1; D perhaps matches TRBD1 (5 bases). The CDR3 totals 15 residues. In germline, CDR1 is SGHRS, CDR2 YFSETQ. Between the trimmed V and J ends, which lost 3 bases and 4 bases, there was a span of 16 bases. In DNA, the CDR3 is TGCGCCAGCAGCTGGGAACACCCAGGGAGCACTGAAGCTTTCTTT. Residues: CASSWEHPGSTEAFF.

In its sample, this clonotype was seen a few times. The rearrangement links TRBV15 to TRBJ2-5, with TRBD2 matching 7 bases. The CDR3 has 13 amino acids. Germline CDR1 is LNHNV and CDR2 is YYDKDF (reference sequence). The J segment lost 3 bases and the V segment lost 4 bases, leaving 2 bases of the junction unmatched. In DNA form, the CDR3 reads TGTGCCACCAGCAAAGGACTAGAAGAGACCCAGTACTTC. Translating it yields CATSKGLEETQYF.

This clonotype has more than one count but fewer than ten. The V call is TRBV3-1, the J call TRBJ1-1; D perhaps matches TRBD1 (5 bases). Germline CDR1 is LGHDT and CDR2 is YNNKEL (reference sequence). Trimming took off 1 base at V and 1 base at J, with 7 bases between the two ends. The CDR3 has 14 amino acids. The CDR3 DNA reads as TGTGCCAGCAGCCAAGTTGGGGCGAACACTGAAGCTTTCTTT. Amino acid sequence: CASSQVGANTEAFF.

This clonotype showed up many times. This rearrangement joins TRBV5-1 to TRBJ2-4, with D perhaps matching TRBD2 (5 bases). The V gene's germline CDR1 is SGHRS and CDR2 YFSETQ. V dropped 1 base and J dropped 4 bases, with 12 bases sitting between them. The CDR3 loop spans 15 amino acids. The CDR3 DNA reads TGCGCCAGCAGCTTGATGGGAGAACCAAAAAACATTCAGTACTTC. Its translation: CASSLMGEPKNIQYF.

For this clonotype: A single base separates this from a much larger clone, so it may be a read error. This chain joins TRBV20-1 and TRBJ1-3, with 11 bases identical to TRBD1. Losses at the gene ends were 6 bases for V and 4 bases for J; bases not matched to a gene: 11. Germline-derived CDR1 and CDR2 are DFQATT and SNEGSKA (reference sequence). The CDR3 has 16 residues. CDR3 bases: TGCAGTGCAAACATAGGACAGGGGGCGAAAGGAAACACCATATATTTT. Translating gives CSANIGQGAKGNTIYF.

This clonotype occurred many times. The CDR3 bases are TGTGCCAGCAGTGCGGACCGACAGGGCGCTGAAGCTTTCTTT. Its translation: CASSADRQGAEAFF. The V call is TRBV27, the J call TRBJ1-1, with TRBD1 matching over 7 bases. The CDR3 loop spans 14 amino acids. Germline lookup yields CDR1 MNHEY and CDR2 SMNVEV (reference sequence). V was pared by 5 bases and J by 6 bases, with 9 bases of the junction left unmatched.

The genes are TRBV7-2 and TRBJ2-1; 9 bases match TRBD1. The CDR3 runs 16 residues. Germline-derived CDR1 and CDR2 are SGHTA and FQGNSA. The V segment lost 2 bases and the J segment 1 base; nucleotides outside the gene matches: 3. CDR3 in DNA: TGTGCCAGCAGCTTATCCGGGACAGGGTCCTACAATGAGCAGTTCTTC. It translates to CASSLSGTGSYNEQFF.

This clonotype has a count of ten or more. The chain carries TRBV12-3 or TRBV12-4 and TRBJ2-5, with a weak D call TRBD1 (6 bases). The CDR3 totals 13 residues. V lost 5 bases and J 3 bases, leaving 10 bases between the germline ends. The CDR3 DNA sequence: TGTGCCAGCAGTCCCTCAGGGGAAGAGACCCAGTACTTC. Encoded protein: CASSPSGEETQYF.

This clonotype was seen a handful of times. V is TRBV9 and J is TRBJ1-4; D gene ambiguous. This CDR3 region has 14 residues. Trimming stripped 1 base from V and 6 bases from J, with 10 bases between. CDR1 is SGDLS and CDR2 is YYNGEE in the germline V gene. The CDR3 DNA follows: TGTGCCAGCAGCGTATCCGTGGGAGATGAAAAACTGTTTTTT. Translation: CASSVSVGDEKLFF.

The table lists this clonotype with many counts. This chain links TRBV20-1 with TRBJ1-1; D is undetermined. V gave up 5 bases and J gave up 4 bases, with 14 bases separating them. The CDR3 extends over 13 amino acids. In germline, CDR1 is DFQATT, CDR2 SNEGSKA (reference sequence). CDR3 DNA sequence: TGCAGTGCTCAGCCGGTAATCAGCACTGAAGCTTTCTTT. It encodes CSAQPVISTEAFF.